This TCR beta chain was identified during a study of shared clonotypes between healthy human individuals. Overall study findings and caveats: The generation probabilities recorded for non-shared clonotypes fell below those of clonotypes shared by all four donors. Clonotype sharing among donors, it was expected, would be affected by sequencing depth. Naive subsets generally exceeded memory subsets in estimated richness. Clonotype sharing across a few donors was observed for 4.5% to 6.5% of naive CD4 clonotypes.

CD45RO-negative, CCR7-positively selected cells formed the naive CD8 fraction, excluding terminally differentiated effector memory CD45RA+ cells. Generated by immunoSEQ multiplex PCR, the TCRdb table keeps only in-frame clones and is missing some. The sample includes around 1.9 million clones, about 93% of them seen just once. As for this clone: Its specificity is not known.

The CDR3 consists of 15 residues. Germline CDR1 is LGHNA and CDR2 is YSLEER. V was clipped by 0 bases and J by 5 bases; unmatched bases: 3. The V call is TRBV4-3, the J call TRBJ2-5; TRBD1 matches at 10 bases. The sample was naive CD8+ T cells from PBMCs. The TCR sequence derives from a young man in good health. Some clones in this sample may be carry-over from other donors' samples. The CDR3 bases are TGCGCCAGCAGCCAAGAGGGACAGGGGTTCGAGACCCAGTACTTC. Protein product: CASSQEGQGFETQYF.